These 27 T cell receptor beta chains came from one sample sequenced in a study of identical twins. TCRdb processed the 5' RACE reads anew with MiXCR; each CDR3 protein has one entry. The sample consists of 270,000 or so distinct CDR3 sequences, about 8.3% of them appearing once. The sample also formed part of further work on yellow fever vaccine responses in identical twins.

The sample was CD8+ T cells sorted from blood. The receptors originated from a woman aged 18-29 years in good health.

This clonotype was picked up many times. This rearrangement joins TRBV29-1 to TRBJ2-7; a weak D match, TRBD1 (6 bases). The ends were cut back, 4 bases at V and 3 bases at J, with 13 bases in the middle. The CDR3 consists of 13 residues. In germline, CDR1 is SQVTM, CDR2 ANQGSEA. The CDR3, as DNA: TGCAGCGTTGTGGAAGGACAGTTCTACGAGCAGTACTTC. This sequence encodes CSVVEGQFYEQYF.

This clonotype was found a few times. This chain connects TRBV20-1 to TRBJ2-7; tentative D call: TRBD1 (6 bases). The CDR3 totals 14 residues. V was clipped by 5 bases and J by 0 bases, with 14 bases between them. Per the germline V gene, CDR1 is DFQATT and CDR2 is SNEGSKA (reference sequence). DNA for the CDR3: TGCAGTGCTTTCGGACAGCTAGACTCCTACGAGCAGTACTTC. Encoded protein: CSAFGQLDSYEQYF.

This clonotype has only a few counts. The chain has TRBV20-1 and TRBJ2-1, with D possibly being TRBD2 (6 bases). Germline V gene data show CDR1 as DFQATT and CDR2 as SNEGSKA (reference sequence). This CDR3 region has 16 residues. Trimming took off 0 bases at V and 6 bases at J, with 18 bases between the two ends. The CDR3 DNA sequence: TGCAGTGCTAGAGATCTTTACCGGGAGTATGGCAATGAGCAGTTCTTC. It encodes CSARDLYREYGNEQFF.

A few counts support this clonotype. This rearrangement joins TRBV6-2 or TRBV6-3 to TRBJ2-7, with D possibly called TRBD1 or TRBD2 (5 bases each). CDR3 length: 13 residues. The germline gives CDR1 MNHEY, CDR2 SVGEGT. V lost 8 bases and J lost 5, with 16 bases in between. The CDR3 DNA follows: TGTGCCAGCGAGGGGAAGCTAACGGACGAGCAGTACTTC. Encoded protein: CASEGKLTDEQYF.

The chain couples TRBV5-1 to TRBJ2-7; D may be TRBD2 (5 bases). The germline gives CDR1 SGHRS, CDR2 YFSETQ. CDR3 length equals 14 residues. Trimming removed 0 bases from V and 7 bases from J, with 14 bases in between. The CDR3 sequence: CASSLAVAGDEQYF. The CDR3 DNA sequence: TGCGCCAGCAGCTTGGCCGTCGCGGGCGATGAGCAGTACTTC.

This clonotype was found once. The junction does not match germline at one end; this may be a read error. V gene TRBV12-3 or TRBV12-4 combines with J gene TRBJ2-2; possibly TRBD2 for D (5 bases). CDR3 length equals 14 residues. The CDR3 is CASSLDLYTGEPFF. The CDR3 nucleotides are TGTGCCAGCAGTTTAGACCTCTACACCGGGGAGCCGTTTTTT.

This clonotype was seen ten or more times. V and J are TRBV28 and TRBJ2-5, with TRBD2 as a possible D gene (5 bases). V was trimmed by 4 bases and J by 3 bases, leaving 12 bases between them. The CDR3 is 14 amino acids. CDR1 is MDHEN and CDR2 is SYDVKM in the germline V gene. CDR3 residues: CASSSAGRKETQYF. The CDR3 region has the DNA TGTGCCAGCAGTTCCGCGGGTCGTAAAGAGACCCAGTACTTC.

This clonotype has ten or more counts. In nucleotides, the CDR3 is TGTGCCAGCAGTATAGGGACTAACTACGAGCAGTACTTC. Amino acids: CASSIGTNYEQYF. The chain has TRBV27 and TRBJ2-7, with 7 bases aligning to TRBD2. Germline V gene data show CDR1 as MNHEY and CDR2 as SMNVEV (reference sequence). The CDR3 spans 13 residues. The junction had 4 bases not matched to a gene; V was cut back by 5 bases and J by 3 bases.

The chain carries TRBV6-5 and TRBJ2-1; 10 positions match TRBD2. In germline, CDR1 is MNHEY, CDR2 SVGAGI. CDR3 length: 17 amino acids. Unmatched junction bases numbered 13, after V lost 2 bases and J lost 9 bases. This CDR3 reads CASSYANFSGRFIEQFF. The CDR3 nucleotides read TGTGCCAGCAGTTACGCGAACTTTAGCGGGAGGTTCATTGAGCAGTTCTTC.

This clonotype was found many times. The chain carries TRBV11-2 and TRBJ2-1; D uncertain. This CDR3 spans 16 amino acids. Trimming took off 4 bases at V and 2 bases at J, with 15 bases between the two ends. Germline V gene sequence: CDR1 SGHAT, CDR2 FQNNGV. DNA for the CDR3: TGTGCCAGCAGCTCATTGACCCAAACCACCTACAATGAGCAGTTCTTC. This sequence encodes CASSSLTQTTYNEQFF.

This clonotype was seen at least ten times. The chain employs TRBV7-8 and TRBJ2-3; D call uncertain. The CDR3 extends over 14 amino acids. Trimming removed 7 bases at V and 0 bases at J, with 11 bases between. Germline V gene lookup returns CDR1 SGHVS and CDR2 FQNEAQ. This chain's CDR3 is CASKSPSSTDTQYF. The CDR3 DNA reads as TGTGCCAGCAAAAGCCCGTCTAGCACAGATACGCAGTATTTT.

The chain couples TRBV6-5 to TRBJ1-3, with TRBD1 as a possible D gene (5 bases). The CDR3 has 14 amino acids. V was trimmed by 2 bases and J by 2 bases, leaving 7 bases between them. Germline V gene sequence: CDR1 MNHEY, CDR2 SVGAGI. DNA of the CDR3: TGTGCCAGCAGTTACGTAGGGGCTGGAAACACCATATATTTT. It encodes CASSYVGAGNTIYF.

This clonotype was picked up a small number of times. CDR3 bases: TGTGCCAGCAGTTACATGGGGGGGACTGGGGCCAACGTCCTGACTTTC. It specifies CASSYMGGTGANVLTF. This chain uses TRBV6-5 with TRBJ2-6; 7 bases match TRBD2. Germline CDR1 MNHEY, CDR2 SVGAGI. The CDR3 totals 16 residues. J gave up 2 bases and V 2 bases, and 3 bases lay outside the gene matches.

In this sample, this clonotype turned up many times. The genes are TRBV12-3 or TRBV12-4 and TRBJ1-5; no clear D gene. This CDR3 is 14 amino acids long. The V end lost 0 bases, the J end lost 8 bases, and 11 bases lay between the germline ends. CDR3 in DNA: TGTGCCAGCAGTTTAGCTGCGTGGAGCAAGCCCCAGCATTTT. It codes for CASSLAAWSKPQHF.

V is TRBV29-1 and J is TRBJ2-7, with TRBD1 matching over 7 bases. With V trimmed by 2 bases and J by 0 bases, 1 base remained unmatched. Germline V gene sequence: CDR1 SQVTM, CDR2 ANQGSEA. The CDR3 runs 13 residues. CDR3 DNA: TGCAGCGTTGAACAGGGGGACTCCTACGAGCAGTACTTC. Translating it yields CSVEQGDSYEQYF.

This clonotype was seen only a few times. The genes are TRBV19 and TRBJ1-4; D remains unclear. Trimming left V 7 bases short and J 4 bases short, with 16 bases between. The CDR3 totals 15 residues. Germline lookup yields CDR1 LNHDA and CDR2 SQIVND (reference sequence). CDR3: CASTSWTDINEKLFF. As DNA, the CDR3 is TGTGCCAGTACCTCCTGGACCGATATTAATGAAAAACTGTTTTTT.

This clonotype was found a few times. The rearrangement joins TRBV4-3 to TRBJ2-7; no clear D gene. Germline CDR1 reads LGHNA; CDR2 reads YSLEER. Trimming took off 0 bases at V and 5 bases at J, with 11 bases between the two ends. The CDR3 loop spans 14 amino acids. The CDR3 sequence: CASSQDRLRHEQYF. The CDR3 DNA reads TGCGCCAGCAGCCAAGATAGATTGAGGCACGAGCAGTACTTC.

This clonotype was recorded at least ten times. The rearrangement uses TRBV3-1 and TRBJ2-1; 8 bases align to TRBD2. In germline, CDR1 is LGHDT, CDR2 YNNKEL (reference sequence). This CDR3 comprises 18 residues. The V and J ends lost 1 base and 0 bases, in that order; junction bases with no gene match: 8. In DNA form, the CDR3 reads TGTGCCAGCAGCCAAGCCGTCCCTAGCGGGTACTCCTACAATGAGCAGTTCTTC. It is translated as CASSQAVPSGYSYNEQFF.

This chain uses TRBV3-1 with TRBJ2-5, with 12 bases fitting TRBD2. CDR1 LGHDT and CDR2 YNNKEL come from the germline V gene (reference sequence). J gave up 0 bases and V 1 base, and 3 bases lay outside the gene matches. The CDR3 sequence is 17 residues long. CDR3 region: CASSQGLAGANQETQYF. The CDR3 DNA follows: TGTGCCAGCAGCCAAGGACTAGCGGGGGCCAACCAAGAGACCCAGTACTTC.

About this clonotype itself: The junction differs from germline at one of its ends, possibly a read error. This chain connects TRBV10-3 to TRBJ2-3; TRBD2 might be the D (5 bases). Germline V gene data show CDR1 as ENHRY and CDR2 as SYGVKD. The CDR3 runs to 13 residues. The CDR3 region is CAIGEGWTDTQYF. For the CDR3, the DNA is TGTGCCATCGGTGAGGGATGGACAGATACGCAGTATTTT.

This rearrangement joins TRBV30 to TRBJ2-1; 11 nucleotides line up with TRBD1. Trimming removed 1 base from V and 4 bases from J; junction bases left unmatched: 3. CDR3 size: 15 residues. Germline V CDR1 and CDR2: GTSNPN, SVGIG (reference sequence). The CDR3 sequence: CAWSEGTGGYNEQFF. The DNA of the CDR3 is TGTGCCTGGAGTGAAGGGACAGGGGGTTACAATGAGCAGTTCTTC.

V usage is TRBV28 and J usage is TRBJ2-5; the D gene is possibly TRBD2 (6 bases). Deletions cut 1 base from V and 7 bases from J, with 16 bases between. The CDR3 has 15 amino acids. The germline gives CDR1 MDHEN, CDR2 SYDVKM. The CDR3 spells CASSLFGGVLGTQYF. The CDR3 nucleotides read TGTGCCAGCAGTTTATTTGGAGGGGTCCTAGGGACCCAGTACTTC.

This clonotype was counted many times. The chain has TRBV6-2 or TRBV6-3 and TRBJ2-2; D unclear. The CDR3 covers 13 residues. V gave up 2 bases and J gave up 3 bases, with 4 bases separating them. Germline CDR1 MNHEY, CDR2 SVGEGT. Here the CDR3 reads CASSYLDTGELFF. The CDR3 nucleotides are TGTGCCAGCAGTTACCTCGACACCGGGGAGCTGTTTTTT.

The chain employs TRBV20-1 and TRBJ2-7; 8 nucleotides line up with TRBD1. CDR3 length: 13 residues. The J segment lost 3 bases and the V segment lost 5 bases, leaving 6 bases of the junction unmatched. Per germline, CDR1 DFQATT and CDR2 SNEGSKA (reference sequence). The CDR3 here is CSALGTGDYEQYF. In DNA form, the CDR3 reads TGCAGTGCTCTCGGGACAGGAGACTACGAGCAGTACTTC.

This clonotype has ten or more counts. The rearrangement links TRBV15 to TRBJ1-2; no clear D gene. Trimming cost V 5 bases and J 4 bases, with 17 bases left between them. Germline-derived CDR1 and CDR2 are LNHNV and YYDKDF (reference sequence). CDR3 size: 15 residues. The CDR3 sequence is CATSSPRESIYGYTF. The CDR3 nucleotides are TGTGCCACCAGCTCCCCGAGGGAGAGTATCTATGGCTACACCTTC.

The rearrangement uses TRBV24-1 and TRBJ2-3, with D possibly TRBD1 on 5 matching bases. Germline values: CDR1 KGHDR, CDR2 SFDVKD. V lost 0 bases, J lost 0 bases, and 9 bases lay in between. CDR3 length: 16 amino acids. CDR3 amino acids: CATSDLETDSTDTQYF. The CDR3 DNA reads as TGTGCCACCAGTGATTTGGAGACAGACAGCACAGATACGCAGTATTTT.

The CDR3 sequence is CAIRWTSGTDTQYF. CDR3 in DNA: TGTGCCATCAGGTGGACTAGCGGGACAGATACGCAGTATTTT. The chain couples TRBV10-3 to TRBJ2-3, with 11 bases fitting TRBD2. In germline, CDR1 is ENHRY, CDR2 SYGVKD. After removal of 6 bases from V and 3 bases from J, the junction contained 2 bases not matched to a gene. This CDR3 has 14 amino acids.